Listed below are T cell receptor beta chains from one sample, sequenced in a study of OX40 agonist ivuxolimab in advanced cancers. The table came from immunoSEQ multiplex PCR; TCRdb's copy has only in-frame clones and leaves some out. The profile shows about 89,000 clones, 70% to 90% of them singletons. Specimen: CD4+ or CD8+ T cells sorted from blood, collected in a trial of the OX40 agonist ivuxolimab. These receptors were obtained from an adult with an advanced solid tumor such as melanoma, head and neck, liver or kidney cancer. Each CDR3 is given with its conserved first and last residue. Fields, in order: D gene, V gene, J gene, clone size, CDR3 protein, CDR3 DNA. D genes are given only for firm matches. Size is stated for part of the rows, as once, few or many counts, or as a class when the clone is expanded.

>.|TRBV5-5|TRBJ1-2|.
CASSSTGHLPVYTF
TGTGCCAGCAGCTCTACGGGACACCTCCCTGTCTACACCTTC
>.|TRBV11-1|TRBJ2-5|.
CASSLRQGGSSRETQYF
TGTGCCAGCAGCTTACGACAGGGAGGGTCCAGTCGAGAGACCCAGTACTTC
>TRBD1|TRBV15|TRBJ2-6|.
CATRRQGTGANVLTF
TGTGCCACCAGGAGACAGGGGACTGGGGCCAACGTCCTGACTTTC
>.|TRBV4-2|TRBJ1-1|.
CASSQGGNTEAFF
TGTGCCAGCAGCCAAGGAGGGAACACTGAAGCTTTCTTT
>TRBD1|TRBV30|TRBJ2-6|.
CAWRTGGMSGANVLTF
TGTGCCTGGAGAACAGGGGGCATGTCTGGGGCCAACGTCCTGACTTTC
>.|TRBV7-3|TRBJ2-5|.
CASSLSAGQETQYF
TGTGCCAGCAGCCTATCAGCGGGTCAAGAGACCCAGTACTTC
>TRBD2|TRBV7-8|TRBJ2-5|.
CASSLASGGAGETQYF
TGTGCCAGCAGCTTAGCTAGCGGGGGGGCCGGTGAGACCCAGTACTTC
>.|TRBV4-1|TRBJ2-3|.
CASSQQQGPDTQYF
TGCGCCAGCAGCCAACAACAGGGCCCAGATACGCAGTATTTT
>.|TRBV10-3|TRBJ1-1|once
CAITQQRFNTEAFF
TGTGCCATCACCCAACAGAGGTTCAACACTGAAGCTTTCTTT
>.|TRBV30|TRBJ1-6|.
CAWSPDGNSPLHF
TGTGCCTGGAGTCCGGACGGTAATTCACCCCTCCACTTT
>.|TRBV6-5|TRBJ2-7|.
CASTPAGLSYEQYF
TGTGCCAGCACCCCCGCGGGCCTATCCTACGAGCAGTACTTC
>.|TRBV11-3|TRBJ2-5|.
CASSSDGAARYF
TGTGCCAGCAGCTCTGACGGAGCGGCCCGGTACTTC
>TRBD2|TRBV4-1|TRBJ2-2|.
CASSQDRGRGDYTGELFF
TGCGCCAGCAGCCAAGATCGGGGGAGGGGTGACTATACCGGGGAGCTGTTTTTT
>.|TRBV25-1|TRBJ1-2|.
CASSEGGLGYTF
TGTGCCAGCAGTGAGGGGGGGCTCGGCTACACCTTC
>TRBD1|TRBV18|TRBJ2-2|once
CASSPRQGTGELFF
TGTGCCAGCTCACCACGACAGGGCACCGGGGAGCTGTTTTTT
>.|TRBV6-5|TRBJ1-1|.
CASRNLANTEAFF
TGTGCCAGCAGGAACCTCGCGAACACTGAAGCTTTCTTT
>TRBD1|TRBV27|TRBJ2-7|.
CASSSPRDRGHEQYF
TGTGCCAGCAGTTCCCCCCGGGACAGGGGCCACGAGCAGTACTTC
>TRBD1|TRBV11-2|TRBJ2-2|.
CASSLTPTTGAGELFF
TGTGCCAGCAGCTTAACGCCCACGACAGGGGCCGGGGAGCTGTTTTTT
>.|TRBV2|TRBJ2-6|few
CASSDWDSGANVLTF
TGTGCCAGCAGTGACTGGGACTCTGGGGCCAACGTCCTGACTTTC
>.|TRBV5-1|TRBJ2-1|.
CASSLDNEQFF
TGCGCCAGCAGCTTGGACAATGAGCAGTTCTTC